This T cell receptor (beta chain) stems from a study of T cell responses to AZD1222 COVID-19 vaccine. Whole-study findings and limits: Just a handful of people given AZD1222 tested seropositive at baseline. Nearly half of the spike-specific TCRs reportedly recognize variant regions that carry no mutations. The study sampled repertoires only after the peak T cell response. Donors were largely white British and mainly female; clonal diversity was possibly underestimated.

Points on this clone: The antigen remains undetermined.

The CDR3 loop spans 14 amino acids. Generated by immunoSEQ multiplex PCR, the TCRdb table keeps only in-frame clones and is missing some. Counted here are 110,000 to 150,000 clones, 85% to 95% occurring once; the ten biggest clones make up about 9.1%. The chain recombines TRBV21-1 with TRBJ1-5; the DNA was not used to check the table's D call, TRBD1. TRBV21-1 is tagged as a pseudogene. The specimen was peripheral blood, collected on day 0 of AZD1222 vaccination. This TCR was recovered from an adult in good health. CDR3 bases: TGTGCCAGCCGGGGGGACAGGGGCCTGGGGCCCCAGCATTTT. Its translation is CASRGDRGLGPQHF.